This T cell receptor beta chain was identified during a study of blood T cell repertoires in COVID-19. Germline-derived CDR1 and CDR2 are SQVTM and ANQGSEA. Trimming took 6 bases from V and 0 from J, leaving 6 bases between them. This CDR3 region has 13 residues. Sequencing used immunoSEQ multiplex PCR; TCRdb keeps in-frame clones, though not all of them. Seen here are tens of thousands of clones, approximately 86% observed once, and the top ten hold 12%. The TCR originated in a human donor in a cohort sampled during active COVID-19. The rearrangement joins TRBV29-1 to TRBJ2-6, with D tentatively TRBD1 (6 bases). Material for sequencing was peripheral blood. The CDR3 sequence: CSVTGSGANVLTF. The CDR3 DNA is TGCAGCGTGACAGGCTCTGGGGCCAACGTCCTGACTTTC.